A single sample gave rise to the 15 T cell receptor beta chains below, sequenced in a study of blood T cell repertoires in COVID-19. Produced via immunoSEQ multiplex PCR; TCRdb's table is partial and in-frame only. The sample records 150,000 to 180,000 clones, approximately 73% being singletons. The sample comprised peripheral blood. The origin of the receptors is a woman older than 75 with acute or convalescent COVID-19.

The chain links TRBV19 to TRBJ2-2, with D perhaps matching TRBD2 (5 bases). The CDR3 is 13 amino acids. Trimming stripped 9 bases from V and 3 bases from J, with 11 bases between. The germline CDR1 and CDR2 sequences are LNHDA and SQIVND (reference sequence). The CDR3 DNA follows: TGTGCCAGCGACCCGGGGTACACCGGGGAGCTGTTTTTT. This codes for CASDPGYTGELFF. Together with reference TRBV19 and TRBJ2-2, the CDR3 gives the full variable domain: DGGITQSPKYLFRKEGQNVTLSCEQNLNHDAMYWYRQDPGQGLRLIYYSQIVNDFQKGDIAEGYSVSREKKESFPLTVTSAQKNPTAFYLCASDPGYTGELFFGEGSRLTVL.

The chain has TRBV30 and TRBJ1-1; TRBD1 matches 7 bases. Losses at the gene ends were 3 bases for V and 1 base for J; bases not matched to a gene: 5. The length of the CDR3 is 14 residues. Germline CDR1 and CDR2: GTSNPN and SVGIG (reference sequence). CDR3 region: CAWSQTGRNTEAFF. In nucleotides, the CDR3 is TGTGCCTGGAGCCAGACAGGGAGGAACACTGAAGCTTTCTTT.

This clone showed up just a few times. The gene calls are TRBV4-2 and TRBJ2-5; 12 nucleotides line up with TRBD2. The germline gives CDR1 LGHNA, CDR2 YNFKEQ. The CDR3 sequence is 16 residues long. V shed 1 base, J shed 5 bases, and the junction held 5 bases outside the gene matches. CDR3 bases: TGTGCCAGCAGCCAAGGACTAGCGGGAGTGGGGGAGACCCAGTACTTC. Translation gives CASSQGLAGVGETQYF.

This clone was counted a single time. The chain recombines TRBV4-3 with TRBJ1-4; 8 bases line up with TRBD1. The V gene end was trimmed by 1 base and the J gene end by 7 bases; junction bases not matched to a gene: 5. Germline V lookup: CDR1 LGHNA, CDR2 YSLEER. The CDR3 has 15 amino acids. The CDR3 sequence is CASSQGDRQGEKLFF. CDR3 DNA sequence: TGCGCCAGCAGCCAAGGGGACAGGCAAGGTGAAAAACTGTTTTTT.

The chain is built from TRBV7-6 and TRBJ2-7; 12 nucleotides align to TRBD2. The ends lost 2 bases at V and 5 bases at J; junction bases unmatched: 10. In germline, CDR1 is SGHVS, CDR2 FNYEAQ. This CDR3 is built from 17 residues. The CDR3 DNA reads TGTGCCAGCAGCTTATATAGAGGACTAGCGGGACGGGACGAGCAGTACTTC. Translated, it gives CASSLYRGLAGRDEQYF.

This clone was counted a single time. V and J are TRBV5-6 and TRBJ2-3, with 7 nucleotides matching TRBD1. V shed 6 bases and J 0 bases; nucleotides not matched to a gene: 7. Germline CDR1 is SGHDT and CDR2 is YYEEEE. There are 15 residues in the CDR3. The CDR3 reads CASTRQGISTDTQYF. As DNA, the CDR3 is TGTGCCAGCACACGACAGGGCATTAGCACAGATACGCAGTATTTT.

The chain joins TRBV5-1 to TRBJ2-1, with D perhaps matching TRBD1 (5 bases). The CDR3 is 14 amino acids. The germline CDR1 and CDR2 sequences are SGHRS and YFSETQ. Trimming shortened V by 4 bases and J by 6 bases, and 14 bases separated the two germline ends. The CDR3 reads CASSHRRQTNEQFF. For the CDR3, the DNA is TGCGCCAGCAGCCATAGAAGACAGACCAATGAGCAGTTCTTC. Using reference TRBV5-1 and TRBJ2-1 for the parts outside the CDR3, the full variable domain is KAGVTQTPRYLIKTRGQQVTLSCSPISGHRSVSWYQQTPGQGLQFLFEYFSETQRNKGNFPGRFSGRQFSNSRSEMNVSTLELGDSALYLCASSHRRQTNEQFFGPGTRLTVL.

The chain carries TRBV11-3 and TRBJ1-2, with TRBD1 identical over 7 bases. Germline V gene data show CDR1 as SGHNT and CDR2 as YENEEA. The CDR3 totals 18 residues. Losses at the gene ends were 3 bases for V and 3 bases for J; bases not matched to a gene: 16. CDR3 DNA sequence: TGTGCCAGCAGCTTCCCCCCTACAGGGGCCCCGCGGGACTATGGCTACACCTTC. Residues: CASSFPPTGAPRDYGYTF.

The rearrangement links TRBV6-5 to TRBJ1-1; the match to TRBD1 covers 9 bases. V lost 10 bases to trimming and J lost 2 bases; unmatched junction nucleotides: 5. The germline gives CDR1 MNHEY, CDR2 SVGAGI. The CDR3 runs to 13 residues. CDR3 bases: TGTGCCATTCGGGACAGGGAAAACACTGAAGCTTTCTTT. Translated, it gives CAIRDRENTEAFF.

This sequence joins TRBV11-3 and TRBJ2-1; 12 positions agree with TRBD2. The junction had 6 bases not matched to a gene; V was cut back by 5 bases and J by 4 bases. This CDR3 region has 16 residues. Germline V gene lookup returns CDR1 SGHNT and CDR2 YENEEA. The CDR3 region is CASSKRLAGDYNEQFF. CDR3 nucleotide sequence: TGTGCCAGCAGCAAACGACTAGCGGGAGATTACAATGAGCAGTTCTTC.

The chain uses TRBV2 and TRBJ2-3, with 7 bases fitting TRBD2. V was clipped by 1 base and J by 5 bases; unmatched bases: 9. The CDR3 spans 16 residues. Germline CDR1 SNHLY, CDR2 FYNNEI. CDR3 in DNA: TGTGCCAGCAGTGAAGTTGGGGGGAGGGCCCAAGATACGCAGTATTTT. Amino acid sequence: CASSEVGGRAQDTQYF.

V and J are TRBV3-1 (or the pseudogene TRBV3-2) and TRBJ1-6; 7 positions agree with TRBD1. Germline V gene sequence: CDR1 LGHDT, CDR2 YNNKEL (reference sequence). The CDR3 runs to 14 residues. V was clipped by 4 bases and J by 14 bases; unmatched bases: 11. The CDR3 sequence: CASSLQQGLQSLHF. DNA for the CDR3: TGTGCCAGCAGCCTTCAACAGGGGCTTCAATCCCTCCACTTT.

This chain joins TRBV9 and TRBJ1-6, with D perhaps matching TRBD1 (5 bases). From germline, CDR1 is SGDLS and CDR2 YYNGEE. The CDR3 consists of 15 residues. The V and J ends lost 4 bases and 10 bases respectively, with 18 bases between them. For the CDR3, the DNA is TGTGCCAGCAGCCCCCGGGGGGACGCGGTGTCACCCCTCCACTTT. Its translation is CASSPRGDAVSPLHF.

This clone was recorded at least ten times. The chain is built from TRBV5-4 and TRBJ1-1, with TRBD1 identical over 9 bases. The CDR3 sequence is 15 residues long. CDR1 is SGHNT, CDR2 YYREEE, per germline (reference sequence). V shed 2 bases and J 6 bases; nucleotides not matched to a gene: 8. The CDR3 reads CASSFYGTGMAEAFF. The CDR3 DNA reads TGTGCCAGCAGCTTCTACGGGACAGGGATGGCTGAAGCTTTCTTT.

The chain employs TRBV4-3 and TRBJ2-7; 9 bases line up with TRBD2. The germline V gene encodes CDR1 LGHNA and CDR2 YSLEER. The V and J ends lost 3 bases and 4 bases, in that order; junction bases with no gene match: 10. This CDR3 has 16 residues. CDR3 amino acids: CASSQEAGGPRYEQYF. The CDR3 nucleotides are TGCGCCAGCAGCCAGGAAGCGGGGGGCCCTCGGTACGAGCAGTACTTC.